Sequencing of this T cell receptor (beta chain) was carried out in a study of T-cell memory formation after mild COVID-19. Unmatched junction bases numbered 3, after V lost 7 bases and J lost 0 bases. There are 13 residues in the CDR3. The germline gives CDR1 MNHEY, CDR2 SVGAGI. Using its own MiXCR run on the 5' RACE reads, TCRdb lists one record per CDR3 protein. Of 580,000 or so distinct CDR3 sequences listed, around a sixth were seen once; the top ten hold about 8.1%. Sequences were obtained from PBMCs or a T cell subset sorted from them (not recorded which). The TCR originated in an adult woman who had mild COVID-19 (a few samples of this study predate the infection). Cell type and time point are not known. The V and J genes are TRBV6-5 and TRBJ2-7, with 7 bases that match TRBD2. The DNA for the CDR3 is TGTGCCAGCACGGCGGGGGTCTCCTACGAGCAGTACTTC. It specifies CASTAGVSYEQYF.